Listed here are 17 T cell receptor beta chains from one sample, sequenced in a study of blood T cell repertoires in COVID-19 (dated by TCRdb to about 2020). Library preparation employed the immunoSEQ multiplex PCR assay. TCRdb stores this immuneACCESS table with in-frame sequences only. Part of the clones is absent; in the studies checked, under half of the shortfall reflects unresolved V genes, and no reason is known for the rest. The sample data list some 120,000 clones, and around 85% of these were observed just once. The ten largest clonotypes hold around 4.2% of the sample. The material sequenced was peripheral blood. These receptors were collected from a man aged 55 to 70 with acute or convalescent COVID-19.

CDR3 coding DNA: TGTGCCAGTAGGAAGGGACAGGGGGCAACCGGGGAGCTGTTTTTT. This codes for CASRKGQGATGELFF. The V and J genes are TRBV19 and TRBJ2-2; 12 nucleotides match TRBD1. The V segment lost 6 bases and the J segment 5 bases; nucleotides outside the gene matches: 4. The CDR3 runs 15 residues. CDR1 and CDR2 from the germline V gene are LNHDA and SQIVND (reference sequence). The full variable domain, rest sourced from reference TRBV19 and TRBJ2-2, is DGGITQSPKYLFRKEGQNVTLSCEQNLNHDAMYWYRQDPGQGLRLIYYSQIVNDFQKGDIAEGYSVSREKKESFPLTVTSAQKNPTAFYLCASRKGQGATGELFFGEGSRLTVL.

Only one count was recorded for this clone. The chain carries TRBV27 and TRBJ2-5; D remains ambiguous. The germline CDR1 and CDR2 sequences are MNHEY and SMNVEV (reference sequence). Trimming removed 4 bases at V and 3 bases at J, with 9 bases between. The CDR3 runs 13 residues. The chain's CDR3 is CASSSPPEETQYF. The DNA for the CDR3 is TGTGCCAGCAGTTCACCTCCGGAAGAGACCCAGTACTTC.

CDR3 DNA: TGTGCCAGCAGCTTAGGAGGGATGAGTTCACCCCTCCACTTT. Protein product: CASSLGGMSSPLHF. The genes are TRBV7-2 and TRBJ1-6; D unresolved. Trimming cost V 1 base and J 9 bases, with 10 bases left between them. From germline, CDR1 is SGHTA and CDR2 FQGNSA. This CDR3 has 14 residues.

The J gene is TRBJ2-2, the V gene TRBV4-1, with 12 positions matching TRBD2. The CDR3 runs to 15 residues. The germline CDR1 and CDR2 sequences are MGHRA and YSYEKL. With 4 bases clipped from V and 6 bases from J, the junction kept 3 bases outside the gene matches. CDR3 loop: CASSLLAGGSGELFF. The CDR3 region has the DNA TGCGCCAGCAGCCTTCTAGCGGGAGGGTCCGGGGAGCTGTTTTTT.

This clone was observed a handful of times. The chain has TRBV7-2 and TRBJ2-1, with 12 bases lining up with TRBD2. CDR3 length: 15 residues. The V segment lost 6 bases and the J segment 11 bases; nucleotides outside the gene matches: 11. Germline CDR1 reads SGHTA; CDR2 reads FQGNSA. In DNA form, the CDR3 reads TGTGCCAGCAGTTCTGTGCTAGCGGGAGGGCGTCAGCAGTTCTTC. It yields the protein CASSSVLAGGRQQFF.

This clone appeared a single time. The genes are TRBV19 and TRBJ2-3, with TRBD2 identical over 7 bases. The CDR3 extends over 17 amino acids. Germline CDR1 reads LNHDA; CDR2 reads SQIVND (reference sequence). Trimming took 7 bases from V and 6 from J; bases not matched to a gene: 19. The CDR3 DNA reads TGTGCCAGTACCCGTTCAGATCCTAGCGGATATTTGGATACGCAGTATTTT. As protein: CASTRSDPSGYLDTQYF.

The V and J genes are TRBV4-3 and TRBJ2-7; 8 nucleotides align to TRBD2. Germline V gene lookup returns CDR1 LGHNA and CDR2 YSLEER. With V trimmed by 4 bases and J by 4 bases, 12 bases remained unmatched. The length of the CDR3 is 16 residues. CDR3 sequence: CASSLSTGGPLYEQYF. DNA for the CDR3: TGCGCCAGCAGCCTCTCGACGGGAGGGCCCCTATACGAGCAGTACTTC.

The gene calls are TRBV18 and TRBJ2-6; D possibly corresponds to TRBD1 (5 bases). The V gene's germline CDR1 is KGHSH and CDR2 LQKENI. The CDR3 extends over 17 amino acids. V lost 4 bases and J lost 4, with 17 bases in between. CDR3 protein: CASSREPGHAGANVLTF. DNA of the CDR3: TGTGCCAGCTCACGGGAACCCGGACATGCCGGGGCCAACGTCCTGACTTTC.

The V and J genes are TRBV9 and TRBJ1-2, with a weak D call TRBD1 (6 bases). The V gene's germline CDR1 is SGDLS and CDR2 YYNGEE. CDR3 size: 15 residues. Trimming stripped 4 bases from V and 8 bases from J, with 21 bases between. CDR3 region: CASSPRPSGGEGYTF. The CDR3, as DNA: TGTGCCAGCAGCCCCCGACCTTCTGGGGGCGAGGGCTACACCTTC.

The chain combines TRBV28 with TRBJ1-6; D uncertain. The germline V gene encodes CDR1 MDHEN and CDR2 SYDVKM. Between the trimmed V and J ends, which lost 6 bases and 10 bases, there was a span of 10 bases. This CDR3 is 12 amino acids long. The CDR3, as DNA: TGTGCCAGCAGCCCCTCGGTGTCACCCCTCCACTTT. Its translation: CASSPSVSPLHF.

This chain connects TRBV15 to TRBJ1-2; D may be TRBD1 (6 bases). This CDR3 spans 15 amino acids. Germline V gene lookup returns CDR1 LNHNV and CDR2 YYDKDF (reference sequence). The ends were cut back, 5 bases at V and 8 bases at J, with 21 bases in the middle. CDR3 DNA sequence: TGTGCCACCAGCGACGGGGGGGAGAACAGGGTAGGCTACACCTTC. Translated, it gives CATSDGGENRVGYTF. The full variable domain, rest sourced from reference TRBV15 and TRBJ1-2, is DAMVIQNPRYQVTQFGKPVTLSCSQTLNHNVMYWYQQKSSQAPKLLFHYYDKDFNNEADTPDNFQSRRPNTSFCFLDIRSPGLGDTAMYLCATSDGGENRVGYTFGSGTRLTVV.

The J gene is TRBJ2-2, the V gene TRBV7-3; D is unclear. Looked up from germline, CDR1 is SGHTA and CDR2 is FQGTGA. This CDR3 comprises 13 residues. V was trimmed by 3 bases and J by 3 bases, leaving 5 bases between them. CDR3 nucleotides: TGTGCCAGCAGCTTTACGGACACCGGGGAGCTGTTTTTT. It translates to CASSFTDTGELFF.

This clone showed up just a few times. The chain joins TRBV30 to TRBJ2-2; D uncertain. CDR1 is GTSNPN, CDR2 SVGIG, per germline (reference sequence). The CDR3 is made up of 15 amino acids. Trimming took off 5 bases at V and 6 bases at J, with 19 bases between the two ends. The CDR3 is CAWEAPLRSPGELFF. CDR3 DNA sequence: TGTGCCTGGGAGGCCCCTCTCAGGTCCCCCGGGGAGCTGTTTTTT.

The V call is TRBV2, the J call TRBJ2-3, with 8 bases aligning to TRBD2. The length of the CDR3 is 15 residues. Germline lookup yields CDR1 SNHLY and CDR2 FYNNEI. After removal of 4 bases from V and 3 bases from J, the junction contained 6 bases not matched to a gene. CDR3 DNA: TGTGCCAGCAGTGCCGGGAGGGCTAAGACAGATACGCAGTATTTT. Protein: CASSAGRAKTDTQYF.

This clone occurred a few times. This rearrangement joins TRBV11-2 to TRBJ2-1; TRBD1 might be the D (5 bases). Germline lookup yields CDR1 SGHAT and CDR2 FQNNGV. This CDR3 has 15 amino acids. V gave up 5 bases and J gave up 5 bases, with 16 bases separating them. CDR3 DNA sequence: TGTGCCAGCAGCATCTACCAGGGTACTCACAATGAGCAGTTCTTC. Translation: CASSIYQGTHNEQFF. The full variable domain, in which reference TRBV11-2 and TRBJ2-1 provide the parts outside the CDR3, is EAGVAQSPRYKIIEKRQSVAFWCNPISGHATLYWYQQILGQGPKLLIQFQNNGVVDDSQLPKDRFSAERLKGVDSTLKIQPAKLEDSAVYLCASSIYQGTHNEQFFGPGTRLTVL.

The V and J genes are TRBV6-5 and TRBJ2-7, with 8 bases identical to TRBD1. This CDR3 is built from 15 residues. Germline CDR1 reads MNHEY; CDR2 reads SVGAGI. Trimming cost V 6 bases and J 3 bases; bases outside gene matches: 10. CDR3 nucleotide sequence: TGTGCCAGCAGGCCCAAGACAGGGGCCTACTACGAGCAGTACTTC. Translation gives CASRPKTGAYYEQYF.

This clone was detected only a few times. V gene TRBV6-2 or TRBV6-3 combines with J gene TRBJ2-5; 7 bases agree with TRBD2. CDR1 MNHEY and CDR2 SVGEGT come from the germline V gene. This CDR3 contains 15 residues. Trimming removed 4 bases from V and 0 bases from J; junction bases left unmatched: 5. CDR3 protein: CASSWDYAHQETQYF. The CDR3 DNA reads TGTGCCAGCAGTTGGGACTACGCGCACCAAGAGACCCAGTACTTC.